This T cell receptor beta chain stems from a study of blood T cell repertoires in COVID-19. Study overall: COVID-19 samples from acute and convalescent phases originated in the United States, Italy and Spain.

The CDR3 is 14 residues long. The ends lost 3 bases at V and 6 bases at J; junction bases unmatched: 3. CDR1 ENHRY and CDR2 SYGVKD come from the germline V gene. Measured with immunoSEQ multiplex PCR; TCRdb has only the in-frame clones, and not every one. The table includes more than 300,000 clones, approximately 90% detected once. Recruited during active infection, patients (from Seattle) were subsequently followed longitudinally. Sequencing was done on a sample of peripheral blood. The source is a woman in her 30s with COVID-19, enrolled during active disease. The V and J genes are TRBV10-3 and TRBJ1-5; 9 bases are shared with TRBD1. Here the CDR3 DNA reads TGTGCCATCAGTGACGGGACAGGGAGTCAGCCCCAGCATTTT. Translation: CAISDGTGSQPQHF.